These T cell receptor beta chains were read from a single sample in a study of cytomegalovirus exposure and HLA in healthy donors. The data were produced by immunoSEQ multiplex PCR, yet TCRdb's version contains in-frame clones alone and is incomplete. The sample shows a few hundred thousand clones, about 74% of them seen only once. Sequenced: PBMCs. The source is a woman aged 25 to 39 in good health and CMV-seronegative. CDR3s include the opening cysteine and the closing phenylalanine or tryptophan. A D gene is named only where the DNA matches it firmly. A row's size may be missing; if present it is once, few, many or a size class.

TRBV11-3	TRBD1	TRBJ1-1	few	CASSFQQGLNTEAFF	TGTGCCAGCAGCTTTCAACAGGGGTTGAACACTGAAGCTTTCTTT
TRBV12-5	NA	TRBJ2-5	once	CASGLVGQLGRGPLETQYF	TGTGCTAGTGGTTTGGTAGGCCAATTGGGGCGGGGGCCGCTAGAGACCCAGTACTTC
TRBV5-1	NA	TRBJ1-4	NA	CASSALTASNEKLFF	TGCGCCAGCAGCGCCCTGACAGCCTCCAATGAAAAACTGTTTTTT
TRBV6-5	NA	TRBJ2-7	NA	CATAGGGLTSYEQYF	TGTGCCACAGCCGGTGGGGGCCTTACCTCCTACGAGCAGTACTTC
TRBV5-1	NA	TRBJ1-5	NA	CASSLGLSQPQHF	TGTGCCAGCAGCTTGGGTCTGTCCCAGCCCCAGCATTTT
TRBV11-2	TRBD1	TRBJ2-7	NA	CASSAAGTGLYEQYF	TGTGCCAGCAGCGCCGCCGGGACAGGGCTCTACGAGCAGTACTTC
TRBV28	TRBD1	TRBJ1-1	NA	CASSSGQGELEAFF	TGTGCCAGCAGCTCCGGACAGGGGGAGTTGGAAGCTTTCTTT
TRBV21-1	NA	TRBJ1-5	once	CAISKALGAGWDNQPQHF	TGTGCCATCAGCAAAGCGCTAGGGGCAGGGTGGGACAATCAGCCCCAGCATTTT
TRBV7-9	NA	TRBJ2-1	once	CSSSFVLGGVNNEQFF	TGTTCCAGCAGCTTCGTTCTGGGCGGGGTGAACAATGAGCAGTTCTTC
TRBV11-2	TRBD2	TRBJ2-7	NA	CASSLLAGGSYEQYF	TGTGCCAGCAGCCTACTAGCGGGAGGATCCTACGAGCAGTACTTC
TRBV21-1	NA	TRBJ1-1	NA	CASSSSAGGGGSTEAFF	TGTGCCAGCAGCTCAAGTGCAGGAGGGGGCGGAAGTACTGAAGCTTTCTTT
TRBV9	TRBD2	TRBJ2-3	NA	CASSVDSTSGSLTDTQYF	TGTGCCAGCAGCGTAGATTCCACTAGCGGGAGCCTCACGGATACGCAGTATTTT
TRBV6-6	NA	TRBJ1-1	NA	CASITGSGTEAFF	TGTGCCAGCATAACAGGGTCGGGCACTGAAGCTTTCTTT
TRBV5-3	TRBD2	TRBJ2-7	NA	CARSPLASGLPYEQYF	TGTGCCAGAAGCCCCTTGGCTAGCGGGCTTCCCTACGAGCAGTACTTC
TRBV30	NA	TRBJ2-2	once	CAWTLTGELFF	TGTGCCTGGACCTTAACCGGGGAGCTGTTTTTT
TRBV9	NA	TRBJ1-5	few	CASSAGGSNQPQHF	TGTGCCAGCAGCGCCGGGGGAAGCAATCAGCCCCAGCATTTT
TRBV10-3	TRBD1	TRBJ2-7	NA	CAIRRTGGSYEQYF	TGTGCCATCAGACGGACAGGGGGATCCTACGAGCAGTACTTC
TRBV5-4	NA	TRBJ2-2	NA	CASSLLARGGELFF	TGTGCCAGCAGCTTACTAGCCCGCGGCGGGGAGCTGTTTTTT
TRBV19	TRBD1	TRBJ1-2	NA	CASSSRTGGNYGYTF	TGTGCCAGTAGTTCCCGGACAGGGGGTAACTATGGCTACACCTTC
TRBV9	TRBD1	TRBJ1-2	NA	CASSARQGLLGYTF	TGTGCCAGCAGCGCGAGACAGGGACTTTTGGGCTACACCTTC